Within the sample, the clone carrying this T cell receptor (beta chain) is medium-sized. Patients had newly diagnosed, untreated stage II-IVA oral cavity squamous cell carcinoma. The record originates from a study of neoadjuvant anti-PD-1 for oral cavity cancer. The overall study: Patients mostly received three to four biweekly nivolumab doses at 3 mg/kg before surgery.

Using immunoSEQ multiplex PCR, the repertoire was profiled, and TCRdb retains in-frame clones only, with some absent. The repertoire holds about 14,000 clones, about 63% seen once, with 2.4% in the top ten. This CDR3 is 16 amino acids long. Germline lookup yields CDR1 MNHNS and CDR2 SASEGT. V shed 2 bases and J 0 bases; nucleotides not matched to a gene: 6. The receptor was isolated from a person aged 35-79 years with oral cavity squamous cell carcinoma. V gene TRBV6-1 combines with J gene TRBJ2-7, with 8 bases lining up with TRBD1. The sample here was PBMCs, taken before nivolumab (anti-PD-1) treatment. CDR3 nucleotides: TGTGCCAGCAGTGAATTTGAGGGACAGGCCTCCTACGAGCAGTACTTC. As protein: CASSEFEGQASYEQYF.